This TCR beta chain comes out of a study of tumor-infiltrating lymphocytes in primary liver carcinoma. Study context: Primary liver carcinomas in the patients were surgically resected.

Comment on this clonotype: At one end the junction does not follow the germline gene, possibly because of a read error.

This CDR3 has 17 amino acids. Germline-derived CDR1 and CDR2 are SQVTM and ANQGSEA. Germline DNA was extracted too, while blood RNA derived from unsorted whole blood. The template, about 500 ng total RNA, yielded TCR beta cDNA made with a constant-region primer. Libraries for TCR beta were built through three nested multiplex PCR rounds, which together made up a slightly modified ARM-PCR procedure. With TRBV1-TRBV30 forward primers and a C-beta reverse primer, the first two PCR rounds were run for about 10 cycles each. TCRdb processed the multiplex PCR reads anew with MiXCR; each CDR3 protein has one entry. Of just over 300,000 distinct CDR3 sequences listed, roughly 60% were seen once; the top ten hold 15% to 20%.

The sample was peripheral blood. The V and J genes are TRBV29-1 and TRBJ2-6, with D perhaps assigned TRBD1 or TRBD2 (5 bases each). The receptor comes from a young woman with primary liver carcinoma and hepatitis B virus infection. This CDR3 reads CSLEDTKSGSGASVLTF. The CDR3 DNA follows: TGCAGCCTTGAAGATACTAAGAGCGGTTCTGGGGCCAGCGTCCTGACTTTC.